This record covers a single TCR beta chain. The data were obtained in a study of blood T cell repertoires in COVID-19. Study-level information: Sources were T cells, B-cell-depleted T cells, or PBMCs; the material itself was cDNA or gDNA.

Authors' processing steps: Estimation of nucleated cell counts relied on the amplification of reference gene primers. The repertoire was sequenced with immunoSEQ multiplex PCR; TCRdb's copy has only in-frame clones and lacks some. The V and J calls and clone size come from that table; D and trimming were worked out from the DNA. Of roughly 130,000 clones listed, around 87% are singletons. The V end lost 0 bases, the J end lost 0 bases, and 8 bases lay between the germline ends. The length of the CDR3 is 15 residues. Germline CDR1 MNHEY, CDR2 SVGAGI. The chain joins TRBV6-5 to TRBJ1-1, with D uncertain. Sequencing was carried out using peripheral blood. The TCR was taken from an older woman with acute or convalescent COVID-19. The chain's CDR3 is CASSYSSLMNTEAFF. The CDR3 bases are TGTGCCAGCAGTTACTCGAGCCTAATGAACACTGAAGCTTTCTTT.